A selection of T cell receptor beta chains follows, all from one sample in a study of T cells in Graves' hyperthyroidism and ophthalmopathy. TCRdb called the multiplex PCR reads again in MiXCR, with one record for every CDR3 protein. The profile shows hundreds of thousands of distinct CDR3 sequences, about 45% of them singletons. The sequenced sample consisted of peripheral blood or thyroid tissue (not recorded which). These receptors originate from a woman younger than 35 with Graves' hyperthyroidism. Both conserved end residues are part of each CDR3. The D gene is left open where the match is weak. Not every row has a clone size; where given, it reads once, few, many or a size class.

V	D	J	size	CDR3
TRBV24-1	NA	TRBJ2-2	NA	CATSQAGELFF
TRBV9	TRBD2	TRBJ2-2	few	CASSRPGLAVANTGELFF
TRBV7-9	NA	TRBJ1-1	many	CASSSRGTGPRNTEAFF
TRBV2	TRBD1	TRBJ1-2	NA	CASGGEGAVGYTF
TRBV2	TRBD1	TRBJ1-5	many	CASSAGTVGNQPQHF
TRBV7-9	TRBD2	TRBJ2-5	many	CASSLGLAAPWTQYF
TRBV7-9	NA	TRBJ1-2	NA	CASSPLVTKRGGYGYTF
TRBV15	NA	TRBJ2-2	many	CATNGWGGELFF
TRBV2	TRBD2	TRBJ2-5	many	CASSPPGTKTQYF
TRBV20-1	TRBD1	TRBJ1-2	few	CSANRAVRQGRYGYTF
TRBV2	NA	TRBJ1-4	NA	CATSDWGSSIEKLFF
TRBV4-3	NA	TRBJ2-5	many	CASSQTRQETQYF
TRBV9	NA	TRBJ2-7	NA	CASSPRTGGDEQNF
TRBV13	TRBD1	TRBJ1-2	many	CASSLEGGLNYGYTF
TRBV7-2	TRBD1	TRBJ1-6	NA	CATTGQGESSYNSPLHF
TRBV19	NA	TRBJ1-1	few	CASSVPDGNTEAFF
TRBV7-9	NA	TRBJ1-1	once	CASSLEVGALDTEAFF
TRBV7-2	NA	TRBJ1-2	few	CASRQIRDTDYGYTF
TRBV29-1	NA	TRBJ1-2	NA	CSVEGWAGTGYTF
TRBV7-8	TRBD1	TRBJ1-4	NA	CASSRMKGAGEKLFF
TRBV10-3	NA	TRBJ1-4	NA	CAIRAGTSGKLFF
TRBV6-1	TRBD1	TRBJ2-2	NA	CASSRGQGETGELFF
TRBV2	NA	TRBJ1-2	few	CARAGTNYGYTF
TRBV9	NA	TRBJ1-4	many	CASSVAGVSRNEKLFF
TRBV7-2	NA	TRBJ2-5	NA	CASSVIGTGELYF
TRBV7-8	NA	TRBJ1-1	NA	CASLNPGPMNTEAFF
TRBV29-1	NA	TRBJ1-2	NA	CSVGRLAGGYTF
TRBV15	TRBD1	TRBJ1-4	many	CATSTRTGFNEKLFF
TRBV20-1	TRBD2	TRBJ2-5	few	CSATKWEGLETQYF